The 25 T cell receptor beta chains given below trace back to one sample, sequenced in a study of CD8+CD57+ T cells in acquired aplastic anemia. Genomic DNA provided the template from which TCR beta VDJ and CDR3 profiles were obtained. TCRdb called the reads again in MiXCR, with one record for every CDR3 protein. The sample contains hundreds of thousands of distinct CDR3 sequences, around half of which appear only once. Patients picked for sequencing had shown CD8+CD57+ cell expansion detected by flow cytometry. Sequenced sample: sorted CD4+, CD8+, or CD8+CD57+ T cells (not recorded which) from PBMCs. The receptors come from a human donor with aplastic anemia.

The V call is TRBV27, the J call TRBJ2-2; D not resolved. In germline, CDR1 is MNHEY, CDR2 SMNVEV (reference sequence). The CDR3 loop spans 14 amino acids. V lost 6 bases to trimming and J lost 2 bases, with 10 bases between them. In DNA form, the CDR3 reads TGTGCCAGCAGCCTCCAATACAACACCGGGGAGCTGTTTTTT. Translating gives CASSLQYNTGELFF.

This chain connects TRBV7-2 to TRBJ2-7; D may be TRBD2 (5 bases). In germline, CDR1 is SGHTA, CDR2 FQGNSA. V dropped 4 bases and J dropped 4 bases, with 8 bases sitting between them. The CDR3 is 12 amino acids. In nucleotides, the CDR3 is TGTGCCAGCAGCTCAACTAGGTACGAGCAGTACTTC. Translated: CASSSTRYEQYF.

V gene TRBV29-1 combines with J gene TRBJ1-2, with 7 bases aligning to TRBD1. The CDR3 extends over 13 amino acids. The V gene's germline CDR1 is SQVTM and CDR2 ANQGSEA. J gave up 4 bases and V 6 bases, and 8 bases lay outside the gene matches. Written as DNA, the CDR3 is TGCAGCGTGAGGGGACAGCGAGCCTATGGCTACACCTTC. Translating gives CSVRGQRAYGYTF.

This clonotype was recorded a few times. Just one base apart from a much larger clone, this may be a read error. The chain recombines TRBV20-1 with TRBJ2-1, with TRBD2 identical over 11 bases. The J segment lost 8 bases and the V segment lost 2 bases, leaving 14 bases of the junction unmatched. In germline, CDR1 is DFQATT, CDR2 SNEGSKA (reference sequence). The CDR3 consists of 17 residues. The DNA for the CDR3 is TGCAGTGCTAGACTACTCGGGACTAGCGGTGGTTGGGATGAGCAGTTCTTC. Its protein product is CSARLLGTSGGWDEQFF.

The table lists this clonotype with many counts. V and J are TRBV24-1 and TRBJ2-1; tentative D call: TRBD1 (6 bases). CDR1 is KGHDR, CDR2 SFDVKD, per germline. The CDR3 is made up of 14 amino acids. The ends were cut back, 5 bases at V and 6 bases at J, with 13 bases in the middle. CDR3 sequence (DNA): TGTGCCACCAGTGGGGGACGAGGGGGCAATGAGCAGTTCTTC. Its protein is CATSGGRGGNEQFF.

The J gene is TRBJ2-5, the V gene TRBV4-3, with TRBD2 matching 11 bases. This CDR3 comprises 15 residues. V lost 4 bases and J lost 5; bases outside the gene matches: 6. Per germline, CDR1 LGHNA and CDR2 YSLEER. In DNA, the CDR3 is TGCGCCAGCAGCCTCGGACTAGCGGGTCGGGAGACCCAGTACTTC. Translated: CASSLGLAGRETQYF.

This clonotype was counted at least ten times. The chain links TRBV7-2 to TRBJ2-3, with 7 bases aligning to TRBD2. The CDR3 runs 17 residues. With 5 bases clipped from V and 2 bases from J, the junction kept 13 bases outside the gene matches. Germline V CDR1 and CDR2: SGHTA, FQGNSA. The chain's CDR3 is CASSARPGLTYTDTQYF. As DNA, the CDR3 is TGTGCCAGCAGCGCACGACCGGGACTAACTTACACAGATACGCAGTATTTT.

This chain uses TRBV6-1 with TRBJ2-7, with TRBD1 matching over 8 bases. The CDR3 sequence is 13 residues long. CDR1 is MNHNS, CDR2 SASEGT, per germline. V shed 6 bases and J 0 bases; nucleotides not matched to a gene: 1. In nucleotides, the CDR3 is TGTGCCAGCAGGGGGACAGGCTCCTACGAGCAGTACTTC. Its protein product is CASRGTGSYEQYF.

This clonotype has more than one count but fewer than ten. The V gene is TRBV30, the J gene TRBJ2-7; D possibly corresponds to TRBD2 (5 bases). Trimming shortened V by 0 bases and J by 3 bases, and 21 bases separated the two germline ends. Looked up from germline, CDR1 is GTSNPN and CDR2 is SVGIG (reference sequence). This CDR3 spans 17 amino acids. The CDR3 coding sequence is TGTGCCTGGAGTGTTGTCTCTACTAGTTTCTTCCGCTACGAGCAGTACTTC. This codes for CAWSVVSTSFFRYEQYF.

This clonotype was seen a handful of times. A much bigger clone sits one base away, suggesting this may be a read error. The chain employs TRBV13 and TRBJ2-7; possible D gene TRBD2, 7 bases. The CDR3 runs to 14 residues. The germline CDR1 and CDR2 sequences are PRHDT and FYEKMQ (reference sequence). V shed 3 bases and J shed 6 bases, with 15 bases lying between them. The CDR3 bases are TGTGCCAGCAGCTTCTCCGCGGGGGCATGCGAGCAGTACTTC. Its translation: CASSFSAGACEQYF.

The chain carries TRBV19 and TRBJ2-3; the D gene is possibly TRBD2 (6 bases). Trimming stripped 3 bases from V and 1 base from J, with 8 bases between. Germline lookup yields CDR1 LNHDA and CDR2 SQIVND (reference sequence). The CDR3 runs 14 residues. The CDR3 region is CASSMGEGTDTQYF. In nucleotides, the CDR3 is TGTGCCAGTAGTATGGGGGAGGGCACAGATACGCAGTATTTT.

This clonotype was found many times. The V and J genes are TRBV4-2 and TRBJ1-2; no reliable D call. Deletions cut 0 bases from V and 4 bases from J, with 15 bases between. This CDR3 spans 16 amino acids. Germline V CDR1 and CDR2: LGHNA, YNFKEQ. CDR3 protein: CASSQDRMAGSYGYTF. CDR3 sequence (DNA): TGTGCCAGCAGCCAAGATCGGATGGCGGGGAGCTATGGCTACACCTTC.

The chain links TRBV10-3 to TRBJ1-2; D is uncertain. Trimming pared 10 bases from V and 4 bases from J, leaving 22 bases between. The CDR3 loop spans 15 amino acids. Germline loops: CDR1 ENHRY, CDR2 SYGVKD. The CDR3 DNA reads TGTGCCAGCAGCCCTCGGACGGATCAACCCTATGGCTACACCTTC. The encoded protein is CASSPRTDQPYGYTF.

This sequence joins TRBV20-1 and TRBJ2-1; D assignment may be TRBD1 or TRBD2 (5 bases each). Trimming took off 3 bases at V and 2 bases at J, with 14 bases between the two ends. From germline, CDR1 is DFQATT and CDR2 SNEGSKA (reference sequence). The length of the CDR3 is 15 residues. In DNA form, the CDR3 reads TGCAGTGCTAGCACTCGCCGGGGCCCCTACAATGAGCAGTTCTTC. This gives the protein CSASTRRGPYNEQFF.

A single count supports this clonotype. The chain is built from TRBV2 and TRBJ1-1, with unresolved D. This CDR3 contains 14 residues. Trimming took 5 bases from V and 5 from J, leaving 15 bases between them. CDR1 and CDR2 (germline): SNHLY, FYNNEI. CDR3 DNA: TGTGCCAGCAGTTACTCGCGGAGGGTAACTGAAGCTTTCTTT. Protein product: CASSYSRRVTEAFF.

Points on this clonotype: This may come from a read error, since a much larger clone is one base off. This chain joins TRBV5-4 and TRBJ2-5; TRBD1 matches 7 bases. This CDR3 contains 15 residues. Germline values: CDR1 SGHNT, CDR2 YYREEE (reference sequence). CDR3 sequence (DNA): TGTGCCAGCAGCCAAACGGGACAGCCCCAAGGGACCCAGTACTTC. Its protein is CASSQTGQPQGTQYF.

This clonotype was seen a few times. V and J are TRBV6-2 or TRBV6-3 and TRBJ1-1; no definite D call. This CDR3 is built from 13 residues. V lost 2 bases, J lost 1 base, and 5 bases lay in between. Germline-derived CDR1 and CDR2 are MNHEY and SVGEGT. CDR3 sequence: CASSYVANTEAFF. DNA of the CDR3: TGTGCCAGCAGTTACGTGGCGAACACTGAAGCTTTCTTT.

The genes are TRBV6-5 and TRBJ2-1, with D maybe TRBD1 (5 bases). From germline, CDR1 is MNHEY and CDR2 SVGAGI. The CDR3 sequence is 16 residues long. The V and J ends lost 0 bases and 4 bases respectively, with 13 bases between them. The CDR3 DNA sequence: TGTGCCAGCAGTTACTCCGCAGGGTTTTCATACAATGAGCAGTTCTTC. As protein: CASSYSAGFSYNEQFF.

On this clonotype: Just one base apart from a much larger clone, this may be a read error. The chain uses TRBV6-6 and TRBJ1-3; D is ambiguous. The CDR3 has 16 residues. Germline CDR1 and CDR2: MNHNY and SVGAGI (reference sequence). The CDR3 DNA reads TGTGCCAGCAGTGATAGGGCAGACCCCTCTGGAAACACCATACATTTT. Translation gives CASSDRADPSGNTIHF.

The chain combines TRBV7-9 with TRBJ1-1; D is perhaps TRBD1 (6 bases). V was clipped by 6 bases and J by 1 base, with 18 bases between them. Germline V lookup: CDR1 SEHNR, CDR2 FQNEAQ (reference sequence). The CDR3 has 16 residues. In DNA, the CDR3 is TGTGCCAGCAGACCCCTGGACAGACGGGGGAACACTGAAGCTTTCTTT. Its translation is CASRPLDRRGNTEAFF.

A remark on this clonotype: It may be a read error: a sequence one base away is much more abundant. The chain joins TRBV4-1 to TRBJ1-2; D gene ambiguous. From germline, CDR1 is MGHRA and CDR2 YSYEKL. The CDR3 runs to 14 residues. Written as DNA, the CDR3 is TGCACCAGCAGCCCAGATCAGCCTAACTATGGCTACACCTTC. Residues: CTSSPDQPNYGYTF.

This clonotype was recorded many times. V is TRBV7-9 and J is TRBJ2-1; D gene uncertain. The CDR3 spans 14 residues. The V gene lost 6 bases and the J gene lost 9 bases, with 18 bases spanning the gap. Germline V gene data show CDR1 as SEHNR and CDR2 as FQNEAQ (reference sequence). The CDR3: CASRLGYPISEQFF. CDR3 DNA sequence: TGTGCCAGCAGGCTAGGGTACCCCATAAGTGAGCAGTTCTTC.

This clonotype was picked up a small number of times. This chain connects TRBV7-2 to TRBJ1-4, with no clear D. With 2 bases removed from V and 8 bases from J, the gap between germline ends came to 12 bases. Per germline, CDR1 SGHTA and CDR2 FQGNSA. This CDR3 is 14 amino acids long. Here the CDR3 reads CASSLPGADEKLFF. For the CDR3, the DNA is TGTGCCAGCAGCTTACCCGGTGCGGACGAAAAACTGTTTTTT.

The rearrangement links TRBV5-4 to TRBJ2-5; tentatively, D is TRBD1 or TRBD2 (5 bases each). The CDR3 contains 15 residues. Germline V gene data show CDR1 as SGHNT and CDR2 as YYREEE (reference sequence). The CDR3 spells CARDPESMVRETQYF. DNA for the CDR3: TGTGCTAGGGACCCGGAGAGCATGGTTCGAGAGACCCAGTACTTC.

This clonotype was recorded at least ten times. The chain links TRBV6-5 to TRBJ2-7; D is perhaps TRBD1 (5 bases). The CDR3 runs to 14 residues. Per germline, CDR1 MNHEY and CDR2 SVGAGI. Trimming stripped 2 bases from V and 2 bases from J, with 10 bases between. CDR3 nucleotides: TGTGCCAGCAGTTACAGGGGTCTAACCTACGAGCAGTACTTC. Translated, it gives CASSYRGLTYEQYF.